This T cell receptor (beta chain) comes out of a study of shared clonotypes between healthy human individuals (TCRdb year 2020). In the study overall: Three men and a couple of women, aged 18 to 49 years, made up the cohort. Leukapheresis yielded between about 0.9 and 9.5 billion PBMCs per donor. For each donor, CD4 naive and CD4 memory were each run on three plates, CD8 naive on two plates, and CD8 memory on one plate. To estimate repertoire size and how much clonotypes are shared between individuals, the study performed deep sequencing of blood TCR repertoires from a few healthy adults. To increase sequencing depth and limit assay-specific biases, TCR repertoire library preparation and sequencing were carried out by different laboratories using diverse techniques.

What the research found in general, with its limitations: Sampling was limited to blood, and TCR repertoires in tissue likely differ from TCR repertoires in blood. Pairwise subsampling led to the expectation that sequencing depth would affect the degree of clonotype sharing among donors. Rarefaction of sorted-subset datasets indicated incomplete sequencing despite the large sequencing depth. Higher generation probabilities were observed for clonotypes shared by all four sorted-subset donors than for non-shared clonotypes. Across a handful of donors, approximately 5% of naive CD4, roughly 3.5% of naive CD8, around 2.1% of memory CD4, and under 0.45% of memory CD8 clonotypes were shared. Because the study included a small number of donors, the genetic and exposure-history diversity represented was limited. Estimated clonotype richness was generally larger for naive than for memory subsets.

A remark on this clone: Its antigen is still unknown. No base quality information exists; no much larger clone differs at one position.

Reading the germline V gene (reference sequence) gives CDR1 LNHDA and CDR2 SQIVND. The CDR3, cysteine through phenylalanine, is 17 amino acids long. The DNA shown is the 51-base CDR3, in frame from base 1. Trimming accounts for 5 bases at V and 0 bases at J, while the number of junction bases matched to no gene is 7. Healthy HIV-negative adults with no recently reported acute infections or vaccinations were included as donors. Only Caucasian adults living in Nashville, Tennessee, USA were represented among the donors. Magnetic negative selection was used to enrich CD4+ T cells, after which naive cells were positively selected on CD45RA and the negative fraction became the memory subset. Blood was collected by leukapheresis, and PBMCs were isolated by Ficoll-Histopaque density gradient centrifugation and then cryopreserved in liquid nitrogen vapor phase. Analytical flow cytometry was used to check the purity and quantity of each magnetically sorted T cell population. Genomic DNA was isolated from each sorted fraction and quantified by UV absorbance on a Nanodrop 2000c.

Using the deep immunoSEQ assay, multiplex PCR amplified TCR CDR3 regions from genomic DNA. Genomic DNA extracted from each cell subset was distributed evenly over all wells of several immunoSEQ 96-well plates, and each plate served as one replicate. For sorted subsets, approximately 190 ng of genomic DNA, equivalent to some 30,000 T cell genomes, went into each replicate PCR. Purified libraries were measured with a Qubit 3.0 fluorometer, size-checked on a Bioanalyzer 2100, and measured again with the KAPA Library Quantification kit. Each immunoSEQ 96-well plate was sequenced on its own single-read 150-cycle Illumina NextSeq 550 flow cell. Processing in the source paper ran as follows. The immunoSEQ output contained only junctional sequences without quality scores, so filtering could not match that applied to full-length reads. To assign V/J genes and CDR3, sequences were annotated using PyIR, a Python wrapper for IgBLAST v1.9, with IMGT germline references. Reads with weak V/J assignments (E-value above 1e-6), missing CDR3, stop codons, out-of-frame junctions, or ambiguous translated residues were removed. V3J clonotypes were defined as sequences sharing an identical inferred V gene, J gene, and CDR3 amino acid sequence. Percentage overlap between repertoires was calculated by dividing the number of shared unique clonotypes by the size of the smaller repertoire. RTK rarefaction, the Chao1 estimator, and Recon v2.1 estimates of unobserved clonotypes were used to assess repertoire richness. Generation probabilities were computed with OLGA for all TCRbeta clonotypes obtained by the gDNA method from several donors. TCRdb's version of the immuneACCESS table is confined to in-frame rearrangements and falls short of the full clone set. An unresolved V gene accounts for under half of the shortfall where checked; the remainder is of unknown origin. Clone size and the V and J calls come from that table; the DNA yielded D and trimming. The sample table contains approximately 1.1 million clones; only one count was recorded for around three quarters of them. Under 0.6% of the sample is held by the ten biggest clonotypes.

The chain is made from TRBV19 and TRBJ2-2, and 9 bases in between align with TRBD2. The source is a man between 18 and 35 years old in good health. Some clones in this sample may be carry-over from other donors' samples. The sample comprised memory CD4+ T cells from PBMCs. The cell subset or site tag for this specimen amounts to: CD45RA-negative fraction. This receptor has the CDR3 CASSFGIAGANTGELFF. The DNA sequence is TGTGCCAGTAGTTTCGGAATAGCGGGAGCGAACACCGGGGAGCTGTTTTTT.